This TCR beta chain was captured in a study of blood T cell repertoires in COVID-19. Study context: Nucleic acid was either cDNA or gDNA, and it came from T cells, B-cell-depleted T cells, or PBMCs.

Seattle patients were enrolled while actively infected and followed longitudinally. Germline V lookup: CDR1 SGHTA, CDR2 FQGNSA. V trimming: 3 bases; J trimming: 4 bases; junction bases outside the gene matches: 7. The CDR3 consists of 16 residues. Authors' analysis steps: From reference gene primer amplification, estimates of nucleated cell counts were derived. Profiled with immunoSEQ multiplex PCR; TCRdb holds only in-frame clones, not every one. V, J and clone size are those of that table, while D and trimming were read from the DNA. The data show approximately 260,000 clones, roughly 88% seen once.

The clonotype comes from a woman between 65 and 79 years old with COVID-19, enrolled during active disease. Input material: peripheral blood. The V gene is TRBV7-2, the J gene TRBJ2-2, with 8 nucleotides matching TRBD1. The CDR3 DNA follows: TGTGCCAGCAGCTTTTCGGCGGACAGGGCCACCGGGGAGCTGTTTTTT. Residues: CASSFSADRATGELFF.